The 2 T cell receptor beta chains below were found in one sample sequenced in a study of beta chain features in type 1 diabetes. Study-level results: Moderate yet significant TCRB CDR3 shortening was seen in Type 1 diabetes patients in all four CD4+ subsets.

TCRB transcripts that were expressed got sequenced, as all of the isolated RNA had been reverse transcribed. Sequencing used immunoSEQ multiplex PCR; TCRdb keeps in-frame clones, though not all of them. The sample carries some 640,000 clones, more than 12% recorded once. These receptors' targets are unknown. Sequenced input: naive CD4+ T cells from blood. The receptors were gathered from a young man with type 1 diabetes.

This clone has more than one count but fewer than ten. DNA for the CDR3: TGCGCCAGCAGCTTAGCGGGAGATCCCCACAATGAGCAGTTCTTC. Translated: CASSLAGDPHNEQFF. This chain links TRBV5-1 with TRBJ2-1, with 8 bases fitting TRBD2. CDR1 SGHRS and CDR2 YFSETQ come from the germline V gene. The V gene end was trimmed by 2 bases and the J gene end by 5 bases; junction bases not matched to a gene: 6. This CDR3 has 15 amino acids.

This rearrangement joins TRBV5-4 to TRBJ1-1; D is possibly TRBD1 (5 bases). The germline V gene encodes CDR1 SGHNT and CDR2 YYREEE (reference sequence). The CDR3 has 13 residues. V lost 0 bases and J lost 6, with 9 bases in between. The CDR3 coding sequence is TGTGCCAGCAGCTTGGCGGGGGGGGCTGAAGCTTTCTTT. The encoded protein is CASSLAGGAEAFF.